These T cell receptor beta chains were read from a single sample in a study of cytomegalovirus exposure and HLA in healthy donors. Sequenced by immunoSEQ multiplex PCR; TCRdb stores in-frame clones only, minus some. The sample has about 160,000 clones, around 69% seen once. The sample consisted of PBMCs. The receptors were sampled from a man in his 60s in good health and CMV-seronegative. Both conserved end residues are part of each CDR3. The D gene is left open where the match is weak. Clone size is not always given. Where it is, it says once, few, many or a class for expanded clones.

V	J	size	D	CDR3	DNA
TRBV29-1	TRBJ2-7	-	-	CSVEIAYEQYF	TGCAGCGTTGAGATAGCTTACGAGCAGTACTTC
TRBV4-1	TRBJ2-2	-	TRBD2	CASSLGLAGGGSTGELFF	TGCGCCAGCAGCCTGGGACTAGCGGGGGGTGGGAGCACCGGGGAGCTGTTTTTT
TRBV28	TRBJ2-7	-	-	CARGRGKLPPNEQYF	TGTGCCAGGGGTAGGGGAAAGCTTCCCCCCAACGAGCAGTACTTC
TRBV7-2	TRBJ2-3	few	TRBD2	CASSLSGTRTDTQYF	TGTGCCAGCAGCTTGAGCGGGACTCGCACAGATACGCAGTATTTT
TRBV27	TRBJ2-7	-	TRBD2	CASSLSVAGYEQYF	TGTGCCAGCAGTTTATCGGTAGCGGGCTACGAGCAGTACTTC
TRBV29-1	TRBJ2-5	-	-	CSVGQWKTQYF	TGCAGCGTTGGACAGTGGAAGACCCAGTACTTC
TRBV25-1	TRBJ2-2	-	TRBD2	CASGRLAGGVGELFF	TGTGCCAGCGGTCGACTAGCGGGAGGGGTCGGGGAGCTGTTTTTT
TRBV19	TRBJ2-1	-	TRBD2	CATKKLAGGFGEQFF	TGTGCCACTAAGAAACTAGCGGGAGGATTCGGTGAGCAGTTCTTC
TRBV5-1	TRBJ2-1	-	-	CASSLKVGVGEQFF	TGCGCCAGCAGCTTGAAGGTAGGGGTTGGTGAGCAGTTCTTC
TRBV5-5	TRBJ1-4	-	TRBD1	CASSRDSDRVKEKLFF	TGTGCCAGCAGTAGGGATTCCGACAGGGTGAAGGAAAAACTGTTTTTT
TRBV4-2	TRBJ1-4	-	TRBD1	CASSQEEGPGTGFEKLFF	TGTGCCAGCAGCCAAGAAGAAGGGCCCGGGACAGGGTTTGAAAAACTGTTTTTT
TRBV7-9	TRBJ2-2	-	-	CSSSPLRAAANTGELFF	TGTTCCAGCAGCCCCCTCCGCGCGGCCGCGAACACCGGGGAGCTGTTTTTT
TRBV28	TRBJ2-5	-	TRBD1	CASSLQGAAETQYF	TGTGCCAGCAGTTTACAGGGGGCTGCGGAGACCCAGTACTTC
TRBV18	TRBJ2-7	once	TRBD1	CASSPNPPGTGEYEQYF	TGTGCCAGCTCCCCAAACCCCCCAGGGACAGGGGAGTACGAGCAGTACTTC
TRBV29-1	TRBJ2-7	-	TRBD2	CSVAGLAGGPEQYF	TGCAGCGTCGCCGGACTAGCGGGGGGTCCAGAGCAGTACTTC